This entry lists 28 T cell receptor beta chains sequenced from one sample in a study of OX40 agonist ivuxolimab in advanced cancers. The table came from immunoSEQ multiplex PCR; TCRdb's copy has only in-frame clones and leaves some out. Of tens of thousands of clones in the sample, 70% to 85% were seen once. The sample consisted of CD4+ or CD8+ T cells sorted from blood, taken in a trial of the OX40 agonist ivuxolimab. Receptors were obtained from an adult with an advanced solid tumor such as melanoma, head and neck, liver or kidney cancer.

A single count supports this clone. The chain has TRBV19 and TRBJ2-4; D gene unclear. CDR3 size: 13 residues. V lost 10 bases to trimming and J lost 2 bases, with 12 bases between them. Germline assignment: CDR1 LNHDA and CDR2 SQIVND (reference sequence). CDR3 protein: CATSGLSKNIQYF. The CDR3 nucleotides are TGTGCCACATCTGGGCTATCCAAAAACATTCAGTACTTC. The variable domain in full, completed from reference TRBV19 and TRBJ2-4, reads DGGITQSPKYLFRKEGQNVTLSCEQNLNHDAMYWYRQDPGQGLRLIYYSQIVNDFQKGDIAEGYSVSREKKESFPLTVTSAQKNPTAFYLCATSGLSKNIQYFGAGTRLSVL.

The rearrangement uses TRBV12-1 and TRBJ1-1; the DNA was not used to check the table's D call, TRBD1. TRBV12-1 has pseudogene status. CDR3 length: 16 residues. Written as DNA, the CDR3 is TGTGCCAGCAGCTTTTGGTTGGGACAGGGGAACACTGAAGCTTTCTTT. The encoded protein is CASSFWLGQGNTEAFF.

Here the CDR3 DNA reads TGTGCCAGCAGCTACCGTGGGGGGGAACCAGGCTCCTACAATGAGCAGTTCTTC. It yields the protein CASSYRGGEPGSYNEQFF. The chain joins TRBV5-5 to TRBJ2-1, with 7 bases fitting TRBD2. Germline lookup yields CDR1 SGHKS and CDR2 YYEKEE (reference sequence). CDR3 length equals 18 residues. The J segment lost 0 bases and the V segment lost 3 bases, leaving 12 bases of the junction unmatched.

CDR3 in DNA: TGTGCCAGCAGCCAAGATACGGGAGGATCACCCTACGAGCAGTACTTC. As protein: CASSQDTGGSPYEQYF. The rearrangement uses TRBV4-2 and TRBJ2-7; 7 bases are a match to TRBD2. The germline CDR1 and CDR2 sequences are LGHNA and YNFKEQ. This CDR3 comprises 16 residues. Germline trimming cut 0 bases from V and 2 bases from J; bases unmatched to any gene: 7.

J is TRBJ2-2 and V is TRBV5-8; 9 positions match TRBD1. The germline CDR1 and CDR2 sequences are SGHTS and YDEGEE. V trimming: 1 base; J trimming: 3 bases; junction bases outside the gene matches: 1. The length of the CDR3 is 15 residues. Here the CDR3 reads CASSLRTGDTGELFF. CDR3 bases: TGTGCCAGCAGCTTGAGGACAGGGGACACCGGGGAGCTGTTTTTT.

The rearrangement joins TRBV6-4 to TRBJ1-5; D gene uncertain. Trimming took 5 bases from V and 0 from J, leaving 5 bases between them. Per the germline V gene, CDR1 is MRHNA and CDR2 is SNTAGT. CDR3 size: 13 residues. CDR3 coding DNA: TGTGCCAGCAGTCAGAATAGCAATCAGCCCCAGCATTTT. Amino acids: CASSQNSNQPQHF.

The chain recombines TRBV7-2 with TRBJ2-1; TRBD1 is a possible D gene (6 bases). The CDR3 spans 13 residues. V lost 6 bases, J lost 5 bases, and 11 bases lay in between. Per germline, CDR1 SGHTA and CDR2 FQGNSA. CDR3 region: CASRRTANNEQFF. The CDR3 DNA reads TGTGCCAGCAGGCGGACAGCTAACAATGAGCAGTTCTTC.

This chain joins TRBV6-1 and TRBJ1-2; the D gene is possibly TRBD1 (5 bases). V was shortened by 5 bases and J by 9 bases, with 13 bases between the two germline ends. CDR1 is MNHNS, CDR2 SASEGT, per germline. The CDR3 totals 12 residues. CDR3 sequence reads: CASSFQGGSYTF. In DNA form, the CDR3 reads TGTGCCAGCAGTTTCCAGGGTGGGAGCTACACCTTC.

V and J are TRBV5-8 and TRBJ2-1, with 8 bases lining up with TRBD1. The V gene's germline CDR1 is SGHTS and CDR2 YDEGEE. Trimming took 2 bases from V and 9 from J; bases not matched to a gene: 16. The CDR3 runs to 17 residues. The CDR3 DNA reads TGTGCCAGCAGCTTACCAGGGGGCAGGGACTTTCCCGGTGAGCAGTTCTTC. As protein: CASSLPGGRDFPGEQFF.

This rearrangement joins TRBV7-8 to TRBJ2-7; TRBD1 is a possible D gene (6 bases). The V end lost 6 bases, the J end lost 0 bases, and 12 bases lay between the germline ends. Germline CDR1 and CDR2: SGHVS and FQNEAQ. The CDR3 runs to 14 residues. This chain's CDR3 is CASRVQGPSYEQYF. The DNA for the CDR3 is TGTGCCAGCAGGGTTCAGGGGCCCTCCTACGAGCAGTACTTC.

The V gene is TRBV7-2, the J gene TRBJ2-5, with unresolved D. The J call could be wrong; TRBJ2-7 is a better fit for the DNA end. Germline V gene lookup returns CDR1 SGHTA and CDR2 FQGNSA. The CDR3 is 14 amino acids. CDR3 sequence: CASSLTTYTYEQYF. The DNA for the CDR3 is TGTGCCAGCAGCTTAACAACCTACACCTACGAGCAGTACTTC.

This clone was counted between two and nine times. The chain combines TRBV18 with TRBJ1-5, with D hard to call. Deletions cut 3 bases from V and 1 base from J, with 7 bases between. The CDR3 extends over 14 amino acids. Germline CDR1 is KGHSH and CDR2 is LQKENI. The CDR3: CASSPAPSNQPQHF. In DNA, the CDR3 is TGTGCCAGCTCACCGGCCCCGAGCAATCAGCCCCAGCATTTT.

The chain is built from TRBV4-1 and TRBJ2-2; tentative D call: TRBD2 (6 bases). Germline CDR1 is MGHRA and CDR2 is YSYEKL. Trimming cost V 3 bases and J 1 base, with 9 bases left between them. This CDR3 is 15 amino acids long. The CDR3 loop reads CASSHNSGNTGELFF. For the CDR3, the DNA is TGCGCCAGCAGCCATAATAGCGGGAACACCGGGGAGCTGTTTTTT.

V is TRBV7-9 and J is TRBJ2-5, with D tentatively TRBD1 or TRBD2 (7 bases each). The V gene's germline CDR1 is SEHNR and CDR2 FQNEAQ (reference sequence). The CDR3 loop spans 15 amino acids. V lost 4 bases and J 5 bases, leaving 17 bases between the germline ends. CDR3 sequence reads: CASSYRQGGWETQYF. As DNA, the CDR3 is TGTGCCAGCAGCTACCGACAGGGAGGGTGGGAGACCCAGTACTTC.

The V gene is TRBV6-5, the J gene TRBJ1-6; possible D gene TRBD1, 5 bases. The germline V gene encodes CDR1 MNHEY and CDR2 SVGAGI. The V end was cut by 5 bases, the J end by 6 bases, with 14 bases between. The CDR3 is 15 amino acids. CDR3 sequence: CASSRVGESNSPLHF. CDR3 bases: TGTGCCAGCAGTCGAGTGGGGGAGAGTAATTCACCCCTCCACTTT.

The chain carries TRBV5-1 and TRBJ2-1; 12 nucleotides align to TRBD2. CDR1 and CDR2 from the germline V gene are SGHRS and YFSETQ. The length of the CDR3 is 16 residues. The ends lost 4 bases at V and 6 bases at J; junction bases unmatched: 8. As DNA, the CDR3 is TGCGCCAGCAGCGATCCTAGCGGGGGGGCCCGCAATGAGCAGTTCTTC. It is translated as CASSDPSGGARNEQFF.

The genes are TRBV12-5 and TRBJ1-4; 7 bases are a match to TRBD1. The J segment lost 2 bases and the V segment lost 4 bases, leaving 4 bases of the junction unmatched. The CDR3 sequence is 15 residues long. The germline V gene encodes CDR1 LGHNT and CDR2 FRNRAP. Here the CDR3 DNA reads TGTGCTAGTGGTTACAGGGGTGGCACTAATGAAAAACTGTTTTTT. Protein sequence: CASGYRGGTNEKLFF. Combining the CDR3 with reference TRBV12-5 and TRBJ1-4 gives the whole variable domain DARVTQTPRHKVTEMGQEVTMRCQPILGHNTVFWYRQTMMQGLELLAYFRNRAPLDDSGMPKDRFSAEMPDATLATLKIQPSEPRDSAVYFCASGYRGGTNEKLFFGSGTQLSVL.

This chain connects TRBV6-5 to TRBJ2-2; D tentatively fits TRBD1 or TRBD2 (5 bases each). The V gene lost 2 bases and the J gene lost 4 bases, with 8 bases spanning the gap. This CDR3 contains 14 residues. Per germline, CDR1 MNHEY and CDR2 SVGAGI. CDR3 protein: CASSYGGRTGELFF. The CDR3 DNA is TGTGCCAGCAGTTACGGGGGACGCACCGGGGAGCTGTTTTTT.

The gene calls are TRBV4-3 and TRBJ1-6, with D perhaps TRBD1 (5 bases). V was clipped by 4 bases and J by 3 bases, with 13 bases between them. The CDR3 totals 16 residues. In germline, CDR1 is LGHNA, CDR2 YSLEER. CDR3 amino acids: CASSPRKGYYNSPLHF. The CDR3 DNA is TGCGCCAGCAGCCCACGGAAGGGGTACTATAATTCACCCCTCCACTTT.

The chain joins TRBV5-4 to TRBJ1-2; D remains ambiguous. In germline, CDR1 is SGHNT, CDR2 YYREEE (reference sequence). The CDR3 extends over 14 amino acids. V was clipped by 4 bases and J by 0 bases, with 10 bases between them. CDR3 protein: CASSLRGANYGYTF. The CDR3 nucleotides read TGTGCCAGCAGCCTGCGGGGAGCTAACTATGGCTACACCTTC.

V usage is TRBV5-1 and J usage is TRBJ2-1; D possibly corresponds to TRBD2 (6 bases). This CDR3 spans 13 amino acids. CDR1 and CDR2 from the germline V gene are SGHRS and YFSETQ. V lost 4 bases, J lost 4 bases, and 9 bases lay in between. The CDR3 reads CASSPGTYNEQFF. CDR3 DNA sequence: TGCGCCAGCAGCCCCGGGACTTACAATGAGCAGTTCTTC.

The rearrangement links TRBV18 to TRBJ1-3; D is unresolved. This CDR3 contains 14 residues. Per the germline V gene, CDR1 is KGHSH and CDR2 is LQKENI. The germline V and J ends were trimmed by 3 bases and 0 bases, with 6 bases remaining between them. The CDR3 region has the DNA TGTGCCAGCTCACCGCAGAGCTCTGGAAACACCATATATTTT. Translating it yields CASSPQSSGNTIYF.

The chain joins TRBV10-2 to TRBJ1-4; D uncertain. This CDR3 has 12 residues. Germline CDR1 WSHSY, CDR2 SAAADI. Deletions cut 3 bases from V and 5 bases from J, with 4 bases between. In nucleotides, the CDR3 is TGCGCCAGCAGTGATTTAAATGAAAAACTGTTTTTT. Amino acid sequence: CASSDLNEKLFF.

This chain uses TRBV11-2 with TRBJ1-2, with 8 bases aligning to TRBD1. This CDR3 comprises 15 residues. CDR1 is SGHAT, CDR2 FQNNGV, per germline. After removal of 0 bases from V and 4 bases from J, the junction contained 4 bases not matched to a gene. For the CDR3, the DNA is TGTGCCAGCAGCTTAGATATAGGACAGGGCTATGGCTACACCTTC. Encoded protein: CASSLDIGQGYGYTF.

The V call is TRBV7-9, the J call TRBJ2-5; D uncertain. CDR1 SEHNR and CDR2 FQNEAQ come from the germline V gene (reference sequence). This CDR3 spans 12 amino acids. Deletions cut 5 bases from V and 1 base from J, with 5 bases between. CDR3: CASSLPQETQYF. The CDR3 nucleotides are TGTGCCAGCAGCCTGCCCCAAGAGACCCAGTACTTC.

DNA for the CDR3: TGTGCCAGCAGCTTGGGAGGACAGGGGGCGAACTATGGCTACACCTTC. It codes for CASSLGGQGANYGYTF. The chain is built from TRBV11-3 and TRBJ1-2, with TRBD1 identical over 11 bases. This CDR3 has 16 residues. Losses at the gene ends were 3 bases for V and 2 bases for J; bases not matched to a gene: 5. CDR1 SGHNT and CDR2 YENEEA come from the germline V gene.

The rearrangement links TRBV5-1 to TRBJ2-3; D not certain. The CDR3 sequence is 15 residues long. Trimming pared 0 bases from V and 3 bases from J, leaving 11 bases between. Germline assignment: CDR1 SGHRS and CDR2 YFSETQ. The CDR3 DNA follows: TGCGCCAGCAGCTTGGGGACGAGGAATACAGATACGCAGTATTTT. This sequence encodes CASSLGTRNTDTQYF.

This chain uses TRBV18 with TRBJ2-1, with 7 bases fitting TRBD2. CDR1 and CDR2 (germline): KGHSH, LQKENI. V was clipped by 3 bases and J by 5 bases; unmatched bases: 16. The CDR3 length is 18 residues. CDR3 nucleotide sequence: TGTGCCAGCTCACCGAGCCTATGGCATGGCGCGGGGGACAATGAGCAGTTCTTC. Its protein product is CASSPSLWHGAGDNEQFF.